This T cell receptor beta chain was retrieved from a study of blood T cell repertoires in COVID-19. Cohorts were determined from participant-reported clinical history. This CDR3 comprises 14 residues. V dropped 6 bases and J dropped 5; count of bases not matched to a gene: 8. CDR1 MDHEN and CDR2 SYDVKM come from the germline V gene. The assay was immunoSEQ multiplex PCR, and TCRdb's table has in-frame clones only and misses some. The sample lists some 390,000 clones, approximately 90% occurring once. The sample consisted of PBMCs or T cells enriched from blood (not recorded which). The source of this sequence is a man younger than 40 who had recovered from COVID-19. This chain connects TRBV28 to TRBJ2-5; TRBD1 aligns across 8 bases. CDR3 in DNA: TGTGCCAGCAGCAAACAGGGGGATTGGGAGACCCAGTACTTC. This sequence encodes CASSKQGDWETQYF.